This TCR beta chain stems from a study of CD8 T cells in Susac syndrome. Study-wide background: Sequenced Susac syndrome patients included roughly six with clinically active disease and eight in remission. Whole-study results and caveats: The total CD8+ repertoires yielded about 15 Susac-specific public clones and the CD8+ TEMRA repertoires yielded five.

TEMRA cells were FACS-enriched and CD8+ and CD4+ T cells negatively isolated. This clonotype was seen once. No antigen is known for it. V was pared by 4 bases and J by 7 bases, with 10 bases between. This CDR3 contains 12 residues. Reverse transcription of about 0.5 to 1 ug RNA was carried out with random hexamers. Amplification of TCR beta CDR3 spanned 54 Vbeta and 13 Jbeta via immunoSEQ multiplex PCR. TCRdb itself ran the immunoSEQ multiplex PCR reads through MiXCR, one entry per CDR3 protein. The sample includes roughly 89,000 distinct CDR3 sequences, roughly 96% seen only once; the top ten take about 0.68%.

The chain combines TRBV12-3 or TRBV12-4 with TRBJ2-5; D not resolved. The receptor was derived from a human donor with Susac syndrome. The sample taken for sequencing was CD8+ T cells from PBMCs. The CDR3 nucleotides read TGTGCCAGCAGTTCCTTCTCAGTGACCCAGTACTTC. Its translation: CASSSFSVTQYF.